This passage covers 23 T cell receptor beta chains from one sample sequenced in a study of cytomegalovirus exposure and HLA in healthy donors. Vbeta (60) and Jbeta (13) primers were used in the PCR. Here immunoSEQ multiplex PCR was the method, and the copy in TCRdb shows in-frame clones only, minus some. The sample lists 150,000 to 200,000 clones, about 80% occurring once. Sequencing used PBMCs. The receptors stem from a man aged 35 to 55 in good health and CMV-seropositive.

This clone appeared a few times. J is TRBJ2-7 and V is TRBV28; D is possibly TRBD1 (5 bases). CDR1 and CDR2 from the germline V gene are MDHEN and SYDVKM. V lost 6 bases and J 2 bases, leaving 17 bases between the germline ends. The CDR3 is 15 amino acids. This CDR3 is CASSPSTQDTYEQYF. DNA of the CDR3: TGTGCCAGCAGCCCTTCCACGCAGGACACCTACGAGCAGTACTTC.

The CDR3 region has the DNA TGTGCCAGCAGCCAAGATCGGATAGGGGTGAACACTGAAGCTTTCTTT. Its translation: CASSQDRIGVNTEAFF. V is TRBV4-2 and J is TRBJ1-1, with D possibly TRBD1 on 5 matching bases. CDR1 is LGHNA and CDR2 is YNFKEQ in the germline V gene. The CDR3 runs 16 residues. Trimming shortened V by 0 bases and J by 0 bases, and 11 bases separated the two germline ends.

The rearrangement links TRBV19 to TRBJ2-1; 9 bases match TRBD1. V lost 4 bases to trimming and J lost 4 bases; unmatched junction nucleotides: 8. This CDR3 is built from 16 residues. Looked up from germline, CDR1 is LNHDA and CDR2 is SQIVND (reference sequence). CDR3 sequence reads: CASSSGGTGIYNEQFF. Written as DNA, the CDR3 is TGTGCCAGTAGTAGTGGAGGGACAGGGATTTACAATGAGCAGTTCTTC.

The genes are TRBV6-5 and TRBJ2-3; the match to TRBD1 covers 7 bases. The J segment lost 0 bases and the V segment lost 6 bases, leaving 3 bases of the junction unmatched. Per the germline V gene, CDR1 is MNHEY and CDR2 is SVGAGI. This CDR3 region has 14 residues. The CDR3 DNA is TGTGCCAGCAGACAACAGGGGAGCACAGATACGCAGTATTTT. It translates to CASRQQGSTDTQYF.

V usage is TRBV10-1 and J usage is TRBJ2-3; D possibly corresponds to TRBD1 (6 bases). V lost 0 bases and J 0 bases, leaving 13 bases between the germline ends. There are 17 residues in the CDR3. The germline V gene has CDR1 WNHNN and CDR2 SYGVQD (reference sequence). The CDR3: CASSESTGSLSTDTQYF. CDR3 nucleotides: TGCGCCAGCAGTGAGTCGACAGGTTCCCTCAGCACAGATACGCAGTATTTT.

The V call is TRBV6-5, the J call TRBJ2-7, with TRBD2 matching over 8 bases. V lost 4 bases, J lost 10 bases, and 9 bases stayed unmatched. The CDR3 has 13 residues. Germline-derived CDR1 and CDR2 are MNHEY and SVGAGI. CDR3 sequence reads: CASSSQLAGSQYF. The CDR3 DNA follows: TGTGCCAGCAGTTCTCAGCTAGCGGGCTCCCAGTACTTC.

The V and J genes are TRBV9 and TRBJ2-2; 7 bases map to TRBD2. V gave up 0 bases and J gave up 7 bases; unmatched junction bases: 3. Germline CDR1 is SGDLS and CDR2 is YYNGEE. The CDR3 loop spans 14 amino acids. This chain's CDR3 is CASSVGSGGGELFF. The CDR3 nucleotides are TGTGCCAGCAGCGTAGGGTCGGGGGGCGGGGAGCTGTTTTTT.

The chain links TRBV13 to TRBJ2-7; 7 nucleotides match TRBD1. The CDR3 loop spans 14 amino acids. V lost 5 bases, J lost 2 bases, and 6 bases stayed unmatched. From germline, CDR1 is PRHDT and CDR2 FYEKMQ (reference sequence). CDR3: CASSAGTEPYEQYF. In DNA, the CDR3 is TGTGCCAGCAGCGCCGGGACAGAGCCCTACGAGCAGTACTTC. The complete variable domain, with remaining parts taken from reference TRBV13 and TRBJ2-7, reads AAGVIQSPRHLIKEKRETATLKCYPIPRHDTVYWYQQGPGQDPQFLISFYEKMQSDKGSIPDRFSAQQFSDYHSELNMSSLELGDSALYFCASSAGTEPYEQYFGPGTRLTVT.

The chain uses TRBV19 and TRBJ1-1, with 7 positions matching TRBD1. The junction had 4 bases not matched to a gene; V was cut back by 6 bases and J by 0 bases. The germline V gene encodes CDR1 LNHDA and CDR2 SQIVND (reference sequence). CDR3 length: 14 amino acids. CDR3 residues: CASRRQGLNTEAFF. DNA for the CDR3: TGTGCCAGTAGGAGACAGGGCCTGAACACTGAAGCTTTCTTT.

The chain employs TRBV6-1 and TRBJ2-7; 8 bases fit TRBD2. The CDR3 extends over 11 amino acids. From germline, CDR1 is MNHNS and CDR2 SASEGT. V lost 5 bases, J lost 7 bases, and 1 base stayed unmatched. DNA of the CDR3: TGTGCCAGCAGTTCGGGGGGGGAGCAGTACTTC. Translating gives CASSSGGEQYF.

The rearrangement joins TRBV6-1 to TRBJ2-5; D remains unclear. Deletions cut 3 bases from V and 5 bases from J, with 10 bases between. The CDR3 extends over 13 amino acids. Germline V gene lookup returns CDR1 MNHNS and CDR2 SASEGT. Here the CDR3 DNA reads TGTGCCAGCAGTGATCCGGTTTGGGAGACCCAGTACTTC. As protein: CASSDPVWETQYF.

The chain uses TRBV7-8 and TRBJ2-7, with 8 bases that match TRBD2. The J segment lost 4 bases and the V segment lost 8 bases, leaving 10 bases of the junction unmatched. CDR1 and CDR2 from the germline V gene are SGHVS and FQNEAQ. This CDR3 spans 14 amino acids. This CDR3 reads CASSDGSGKYEQYF. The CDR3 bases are TGTGCCAGCTCCGACGGTAGCGGGAAGTACGAGCAGTACTTC.

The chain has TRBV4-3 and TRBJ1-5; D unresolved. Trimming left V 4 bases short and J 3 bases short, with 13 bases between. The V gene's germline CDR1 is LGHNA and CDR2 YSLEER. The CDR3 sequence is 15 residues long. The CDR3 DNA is TGCGCCAGCAGCCCAGAGTATGCGATCAATCAGCCCCAGCATTTT. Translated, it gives CASSPEYAINQPQHF.

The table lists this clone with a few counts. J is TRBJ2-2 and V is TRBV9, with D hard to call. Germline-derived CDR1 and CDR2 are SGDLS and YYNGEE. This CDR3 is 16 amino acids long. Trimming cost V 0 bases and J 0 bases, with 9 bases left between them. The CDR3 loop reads CASSVGASPNTGELFF. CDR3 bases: TGTGCCAGCAGCGTAGGAGCTTCCCCGAACACCGGGGAGCTGTTTTTT.

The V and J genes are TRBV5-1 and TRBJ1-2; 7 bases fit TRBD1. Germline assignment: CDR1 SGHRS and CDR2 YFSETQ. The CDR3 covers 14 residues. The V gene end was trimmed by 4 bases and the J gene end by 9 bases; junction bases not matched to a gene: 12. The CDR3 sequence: CASSPGRQGLSYTF. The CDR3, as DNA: TGCGCCAGCAGCCCAGGCCGACAGGGTTTGAGCTACACCTTC.

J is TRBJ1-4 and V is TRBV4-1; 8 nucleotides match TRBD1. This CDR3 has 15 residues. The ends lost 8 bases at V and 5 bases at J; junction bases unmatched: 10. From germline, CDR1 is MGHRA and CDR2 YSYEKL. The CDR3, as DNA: TGCGCCAGCCGTGGACAGGGAGGGACGAATGAAAAACTGTTTTTT. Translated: CASRGQGGTNEKLFF.

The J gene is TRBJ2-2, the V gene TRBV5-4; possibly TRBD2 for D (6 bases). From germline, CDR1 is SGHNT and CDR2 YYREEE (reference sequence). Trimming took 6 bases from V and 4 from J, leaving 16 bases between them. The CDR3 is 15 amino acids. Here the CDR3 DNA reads TGTGCCAGCAAACAGACCGTGGAGGGCACCGGGGAGCTGTTTTTT. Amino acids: CASKQTVEGTGELFF.

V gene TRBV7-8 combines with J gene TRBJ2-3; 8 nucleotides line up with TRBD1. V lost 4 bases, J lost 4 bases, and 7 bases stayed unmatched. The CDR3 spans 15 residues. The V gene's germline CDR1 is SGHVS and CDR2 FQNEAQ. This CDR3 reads CASSYRDRKADTQYF. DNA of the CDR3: TGTGCCAGCAGCTACCGGGACAGGAAGGCAGATACGCAGTATTTT.

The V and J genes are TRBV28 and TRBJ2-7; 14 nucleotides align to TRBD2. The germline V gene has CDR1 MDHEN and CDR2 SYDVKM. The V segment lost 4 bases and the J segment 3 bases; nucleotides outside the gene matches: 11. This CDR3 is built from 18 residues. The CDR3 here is CASSSLLGTSGSHYEQYF. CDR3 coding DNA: TGTGCCAGCAGTTCACTCCTGGGGACTAGCGGGAGCCACTACGAGCAGTACTTC.

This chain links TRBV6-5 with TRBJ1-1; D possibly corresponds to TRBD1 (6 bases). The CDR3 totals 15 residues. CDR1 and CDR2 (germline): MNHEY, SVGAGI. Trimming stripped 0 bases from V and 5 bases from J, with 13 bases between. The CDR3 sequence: CASSYSSGGWTEAFF. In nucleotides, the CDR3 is TGTGCCAGCAGTTACTCGAGTGGGGGCTGGACTGAAGCTTTCTTT.

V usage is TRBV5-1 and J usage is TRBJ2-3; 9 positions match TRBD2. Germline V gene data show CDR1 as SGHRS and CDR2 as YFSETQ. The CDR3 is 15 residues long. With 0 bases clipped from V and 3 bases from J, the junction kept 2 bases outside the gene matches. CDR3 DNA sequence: TGCGCCAGCAGCTTGGGTAGCGGGGGTACAGATACGCAGTATTTT. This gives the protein CASSLGSGGTDTQYF.

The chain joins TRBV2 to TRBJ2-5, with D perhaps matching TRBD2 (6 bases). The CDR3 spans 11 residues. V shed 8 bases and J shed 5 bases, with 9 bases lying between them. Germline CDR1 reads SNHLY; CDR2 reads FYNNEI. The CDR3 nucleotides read TGTGCCAGCGAGGGAGGCGAGACCCAGTACTTC. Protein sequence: CASEGGETQYF.

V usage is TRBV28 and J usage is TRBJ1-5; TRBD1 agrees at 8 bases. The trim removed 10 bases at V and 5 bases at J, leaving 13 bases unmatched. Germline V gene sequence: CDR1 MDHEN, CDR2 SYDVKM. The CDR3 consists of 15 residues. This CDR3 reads CATSQGARIDQPQHF. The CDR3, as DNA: TGTGCCACCTCTCAGGGGGCGCGGATCGATCAGCCCCAGCATTTT.